Described below is a single T cell receptor beta chain sequence and its context. Its antigen remains unidentified. This sample is part of a study of cytomegalovirus exposure and HLA in healthy donors. Study outcomes and limitations: Roughly uniform depth of sequencing across donors was assumed in presence/absence analyses.

The PCR made use of 60 Vbeta and 13 Jbeta primers. This table comes from immunoSEQ multiplex PCR, and its TCRdb copy is limited to in-frame clones, with some not included. The sample includes fewer than 60,000 clones. J gave up 7 bases and V 0 bases, and 7 bases lay outside the gene matches. CDR3 length: 17 residues. Germline CDR1 MNHEY, CDR2 SMNVEV (reference sequence). The chain has TRBV27 and TRBJ2-5; 14 bases fit TRBD2. This clonotype was obtained from a woman aged 25 to 45 in good health and CMV-seropositive. Sequences were obtained from PBMCs. This CDR3 reads CASSLSLGTSGSGTQYF. CDR3 DNA: TGTGCCAGCAGTTTATCGCTCGGGACTAGCGGGAGTGGGACCCAGTACTTC.